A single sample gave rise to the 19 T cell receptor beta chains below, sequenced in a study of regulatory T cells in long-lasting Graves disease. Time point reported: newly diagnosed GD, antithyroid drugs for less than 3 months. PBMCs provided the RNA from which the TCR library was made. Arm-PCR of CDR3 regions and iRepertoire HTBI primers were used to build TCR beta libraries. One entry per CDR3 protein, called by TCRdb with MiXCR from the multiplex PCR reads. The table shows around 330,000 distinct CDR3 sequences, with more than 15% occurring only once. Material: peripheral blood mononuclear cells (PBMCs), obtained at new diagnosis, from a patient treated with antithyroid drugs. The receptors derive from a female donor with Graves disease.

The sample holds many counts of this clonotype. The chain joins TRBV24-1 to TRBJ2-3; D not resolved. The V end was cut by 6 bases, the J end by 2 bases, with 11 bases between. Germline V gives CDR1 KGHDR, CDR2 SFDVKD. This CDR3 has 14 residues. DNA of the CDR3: TGTGCCACCAGTAGGACGGAATACACAGATACGCAGTATTTT. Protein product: CATSRTEYTDTQYF.

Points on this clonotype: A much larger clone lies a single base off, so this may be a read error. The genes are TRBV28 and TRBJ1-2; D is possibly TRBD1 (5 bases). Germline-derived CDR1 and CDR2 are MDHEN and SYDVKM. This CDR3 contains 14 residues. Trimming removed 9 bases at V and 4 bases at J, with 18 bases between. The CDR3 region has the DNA TGTGCCAGTTGGGGCCGGAGCTCCGGCTATGGCTACACCTTC. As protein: CASWGRSSGYGYTF.

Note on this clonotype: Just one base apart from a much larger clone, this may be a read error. The CDR3 DNA reads as TGTGCCACCAGTGATCCACAGGCCTCTGGGGCCAGCGTCCTGACTTTC. The encoded protein is CATSDPQASGASVLTF. The V call is TRBV24-1, the J call TRBJ2-6, with a possible D match to TRBD1 (5 bases). CDR3 size: 16 residues. Looked up from germline, CDR1 is KGHDR and CDR2 is SFDVKD.

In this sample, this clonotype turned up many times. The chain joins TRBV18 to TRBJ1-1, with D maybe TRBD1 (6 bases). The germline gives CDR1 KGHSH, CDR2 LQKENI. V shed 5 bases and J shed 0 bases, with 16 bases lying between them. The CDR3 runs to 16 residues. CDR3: CASSSDSTSLNTEAFF. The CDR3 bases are TGTGCCAGCTCATCGGACAGTACTTCCCTGAACACTGAAGCTTTCTTT.

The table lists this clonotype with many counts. The CDR3 coding sequence is TGTGCCAGTATCGGACTAGCGGGAGGACTTCTCCATGAGCAGTTCTTC. Its translation is CASIGLAGGLLHEQFF. The chain is built from TRBV19 and TRBJ2-1; 14 bases fit TRBD2. CDR3 length: 16 residues. With 7 bases clipped from V and 8 bases from J, the junction kept 10 bases outside the gene matches. CDR1 is LNHDA, CDR2 SQIVND, per germline (reference sequence).

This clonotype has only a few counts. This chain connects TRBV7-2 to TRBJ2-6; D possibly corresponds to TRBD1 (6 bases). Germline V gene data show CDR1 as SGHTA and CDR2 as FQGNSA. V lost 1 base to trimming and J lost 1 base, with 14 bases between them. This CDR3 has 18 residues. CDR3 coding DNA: TGTGCCAGCAGCTTAGGCACAGGGATTTGGTCTGGGGCCAACGTCCTGACTTTC. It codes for CASSLGTGIWSGANVLTF.

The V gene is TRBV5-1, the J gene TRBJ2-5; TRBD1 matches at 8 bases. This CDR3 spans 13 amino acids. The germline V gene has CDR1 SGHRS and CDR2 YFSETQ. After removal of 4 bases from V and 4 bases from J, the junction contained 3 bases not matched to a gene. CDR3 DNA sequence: TGCGCCAGCAGCGCGGGACAGGTAGAGACCCAGTACTTC. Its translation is CASSAGQVETQYF.

The CDR3: CASSLDSGVNQPQHF. CDR3 nucleotide sequence: TGTGCCAGCAGCTTAGATTCGGGGGTCAATCAGCCCCAGCATTTT. V gene TRBV7-6 combines with J gene TRBJ1-5; tentative D call: TRBD1 (5 bases). The V gene lost 1 base and the J gene lost 3 bases, with 10 bases spanning the gap. Per germline, CDR1 SGHVS and CDR2 FNYEAQ. This CDR3 region has 15 residues.

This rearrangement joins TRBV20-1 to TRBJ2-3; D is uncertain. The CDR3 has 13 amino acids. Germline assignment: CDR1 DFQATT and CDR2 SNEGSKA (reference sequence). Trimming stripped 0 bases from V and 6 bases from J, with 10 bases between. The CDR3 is CSARELSWDTQYF. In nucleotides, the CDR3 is TGCAGTGCTAGAGAACTTAGTTGGGATACGCAGTATTTT.

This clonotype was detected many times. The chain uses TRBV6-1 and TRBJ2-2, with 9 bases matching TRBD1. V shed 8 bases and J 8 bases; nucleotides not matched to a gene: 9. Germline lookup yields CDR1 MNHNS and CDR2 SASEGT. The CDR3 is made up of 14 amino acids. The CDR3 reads CASQGQGGPGELFF. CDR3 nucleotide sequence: TGTGCCAGCCAGGGACAGGGAGGGCCTGGGGAGCTGTTTTTT.

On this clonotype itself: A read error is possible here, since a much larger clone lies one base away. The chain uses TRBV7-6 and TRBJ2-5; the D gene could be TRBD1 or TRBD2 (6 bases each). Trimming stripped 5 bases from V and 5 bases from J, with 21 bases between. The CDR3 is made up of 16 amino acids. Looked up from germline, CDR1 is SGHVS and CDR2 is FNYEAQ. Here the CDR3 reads CASSHYGGWASETQYF. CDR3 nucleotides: TGTGCCAGCAGCCATTACGGGGGCTGGGCAAGTGAGACCCAGTACTTC.

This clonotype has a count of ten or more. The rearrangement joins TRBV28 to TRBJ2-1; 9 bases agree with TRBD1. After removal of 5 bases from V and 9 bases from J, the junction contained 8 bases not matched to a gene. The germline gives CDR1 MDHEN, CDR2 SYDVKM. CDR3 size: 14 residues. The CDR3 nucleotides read TGTGCCAGCAGTACCGGGACAGGGATAATTGAGCAGTTCTTC. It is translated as CASSTGTGIIEQFF. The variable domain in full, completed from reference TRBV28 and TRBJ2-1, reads DVKVTQSSRYLVKRTGEKVFLECVQDMDHENMFWYRQDPGLGLRLIYFSYDVKMKEKGDIPEGYSVSREKKERFSLILESASTNQTSMYLCASSTGTGIIEQFFGPGTRLTVL.

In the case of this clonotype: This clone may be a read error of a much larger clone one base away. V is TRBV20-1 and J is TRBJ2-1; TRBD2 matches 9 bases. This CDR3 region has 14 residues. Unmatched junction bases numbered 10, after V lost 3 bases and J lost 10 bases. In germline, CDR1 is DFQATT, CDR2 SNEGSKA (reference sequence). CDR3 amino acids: CSAREPSGNYEQFF. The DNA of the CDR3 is TGCAGTGCTAGGGAGCCTAGCGGGAACTACGAGCAGTTCTTC.

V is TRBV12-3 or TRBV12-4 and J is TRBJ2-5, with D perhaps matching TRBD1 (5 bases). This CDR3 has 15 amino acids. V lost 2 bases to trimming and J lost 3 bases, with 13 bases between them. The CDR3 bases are TGTGCCAGCAGTTTAATCTCTAAGGGGAAAGAGACCCAGTACTTC. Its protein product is CASSLISKGKETQYF.

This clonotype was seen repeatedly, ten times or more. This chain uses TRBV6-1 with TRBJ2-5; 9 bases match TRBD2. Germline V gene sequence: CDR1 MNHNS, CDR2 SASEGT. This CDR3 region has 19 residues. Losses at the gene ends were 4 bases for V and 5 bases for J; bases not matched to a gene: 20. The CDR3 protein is CASSGASAGGSFRSETQYF. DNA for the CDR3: TGTGCCAGCAGTGGAGCGAGCGCGGGAGGGTCCTTTAGGTCGGAGACCCAGTACTTC.

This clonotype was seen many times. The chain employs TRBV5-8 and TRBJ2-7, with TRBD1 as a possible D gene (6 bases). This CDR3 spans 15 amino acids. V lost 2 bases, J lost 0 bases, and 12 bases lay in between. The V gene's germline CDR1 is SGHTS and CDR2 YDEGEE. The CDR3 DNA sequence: TGTGCCAGCAGCTTCAACAGGGCCAACTCCTACGAGCAGTACTTC. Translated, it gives CASSFNRANSYEQYF.

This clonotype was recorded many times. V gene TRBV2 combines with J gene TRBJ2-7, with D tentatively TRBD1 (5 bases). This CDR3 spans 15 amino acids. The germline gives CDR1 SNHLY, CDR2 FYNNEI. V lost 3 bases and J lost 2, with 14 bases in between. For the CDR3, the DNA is TGTGCCAGCAGTGATCAGGCAGGGTGGGCCTACGAGCAGTACTTC. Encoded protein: CASSDQAGWAYEQYF.

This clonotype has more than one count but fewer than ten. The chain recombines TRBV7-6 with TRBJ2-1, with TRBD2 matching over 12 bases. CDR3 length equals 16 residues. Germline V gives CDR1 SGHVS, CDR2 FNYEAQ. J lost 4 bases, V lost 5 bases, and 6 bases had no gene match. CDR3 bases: TGTGCCAGCAGCATAACTAGCGGGAGGCCTTACAATGAGCAGTTCTTC. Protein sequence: CASSITSGRPYNEQFF.

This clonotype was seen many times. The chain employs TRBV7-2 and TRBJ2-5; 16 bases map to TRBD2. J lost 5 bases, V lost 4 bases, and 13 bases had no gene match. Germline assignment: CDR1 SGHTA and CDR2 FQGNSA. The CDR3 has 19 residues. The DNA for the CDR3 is TGTGCCAGCAGCTCCACGGCGGGACTAGCGGGAGGGCCTTGGGAGACCCAGTACTTC. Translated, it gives CASSSTAGLAGGPWETQYF. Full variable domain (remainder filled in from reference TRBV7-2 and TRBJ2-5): GAGVSQSPSNKVTEKGKDVELRCDPISGHTALYWYRQSLGQGLEFLIYFQGNSAPDKSGLPSDRFSAERTGGSVSTLTIQRTQQEDSAVYLCASSSTAGLAGGPWETQYFGPGTRLLVL.